The rows below give T cell receptor beta chains drawn from one sample of a study of beta chain features in type 1 diabetes. Only in-frame clones appear in the TCRdb table, and some are missing; sequencing was by immunoSEQ multiplex PCR. Counted here are about 410,000 clones, approximately 15% occurring once; the ten biggest clones make up 0.035% to 0.045%. Sequenced input: naive CD4+ T cells from blood. These receptors originate from a young man in good health. Each CDR3 is given with its conserved first and last residue. Fields, in order: clone size, V gene, J gene, D gene, CDR3 DNA, CDR3 protein. A D gene is named only where the DNA matches it firmly. Rows may omit the clone size; those that give it use once, few, many or a size class.

clone_size: few
v_call: TRBV13
j_call: TRBJ2-5
d_call: -
cdr3_nt: TGTGCCAGCAGCTTAGGAGGCAGGGTGGAAGAGACCCAGTACTTC
cdr3_aa: CASSLGGRVEETQYF

clone_size: few
v_call: TRBV4-3
j_call: TRBJ2-4
d_call: -
cdr3_nt: TGCGCCAGCAGCCAAGGGGAGCGCGGGACTCCCAAAAACATTCAGTACTTC
cdr3_aa: CASSQGERGTPKNIQYF

clone_size: few
v_call: TRBV10-3
j_call: TRBJ2-1
d_call: TRBD2
cdr3_nt: TGTGCCACTCAGCGGGAGGGGTTCTTTGGTGAGCAGTTCTTC
cdr3_aa: CATQREGFFGEQFF

clone_size: -
v_call: TRBV7-7
j_call: TRBJ2-3
d_call: -
cdr3_nt: TGTGCCAGCAGCTTAAGTTCTAGCCCCACAGATACGCAGTATTTT
cdr3_aa: CASSLSSSPTDTQYF

clone_size: -
v_call: TRBV13
j_call: TRBJ2-2
d_call: -
cdr3_nt: TGTGCCAGCGGGGCCGGGGAGCTGTTTTTT
cdr3_aa: CASGAGELFF

clone_size: few
v_call: TRBV2
j_call: TRBJ1-2
d_call: -
cdr3_nt: TGTGCCAGCAGTGAGGGGATTGGCTACACCTTC
cdr3_aa: CASSEGIGYTF

clone_size: -
v_call: TRBV4-2
j_call: TRBJ2-7
d_call: -
cdr3_nt: TGTGCCAGCAGCCAAGGTGCCAGCTACGAGCAGTACTTC
cdr3_aa: CASSQGASYEQYF

clone_size: -
v_call: TRBV30
j_call: TRBJ2-3
d_call: TRBD2
cdr3_nt: TGTGCCTGGAGGGAACTAGCGGGAGGAGATACGCAGTATTTT
cdr3_aa: CAWRELAGGDTQYF

clone_size: -
v_call: TRBV7-2
j_call: TRBJ1-2
d_call: -
cdr3_nt: TGTGCCAGCAGCTTAACGGAACCACAGGGAGGTGGTGGCTACACCTTC
cdr3_aa: CASSLTEPQGGGGYTF

clone_size: -
v_call: TRBV30
j_call: TRBJ1-5
d_call: -
cdr3_nt: TGTGCCTGGAGTGTCTACGGAGGGGGCAATCAGCCCCAGCATTTT
cdr3_aa: CAWSVYGGGNQPQHF

clone_size: few
v_call: TRBV4-3
j_call: TRBJ2-5
d_call: -
cdr3_nt: TGCGCCAGCCCGGAAAGGCTATCGGGACGGGGAGAGACCCAGTACTTC
cdr3_aa: CASPERLSGRGETQYF

clone_size: -
v_call: TRBV27
j_call: TRBJ2-7
d_call: -
cdr3_nt: TGTGCCAGCAGGTCGGTTGGCGAGCAGTACTTC
cdr3_aa: CASRSVGEQYF

clone_size: many
v_call: TRBV21-1
j_call: TRBJ2-7
d_call: -
cdr3_nt: TGTGCCAGCAGCAAAGGAAAACAAAGTGCCTACGAGCAGTACTTC
cdr3_aa: CASSKGKQSAYEQYF

clone_size: -
v_call: TRBV5-1
j_call: TRBJ2-1
d_call: -
cdr3_nt: TGCGCCAGCAGCCGGGACGGGTCCTACAATGAGCAGTTCTTC
cdr3_aa: CASSRDGSYNEQFF

clone_size: few
v_call: TRBV4-3
j_call: TRBJ1-6
d_call: -
cdr3_nt: TGCGCCAGCAGCCAGTCCGGAGGCTCCTATAATTCACCCCTCCACTTT
cdr3_aa: CASSQSGGSYNSPLHF

clone_size: few
v_call: TRBV18
j_call: TRBJ2-1
d_call: TRBD2
cdr3_nt: TGTGCCAGCTCACCGCAGACTAGCGGGGAGGACAATGAGCAGTTCTTC
cdr3_aa: CASSPQTSGEDNEQFF

clone_size: -
v_call: TRBV6-5
j_call: TRBJ2-1
d_call: TRBD2
cdr3_nt: TGTGCCAGCGGGAGGGCCCCCTACAATGAGCAGTTCTTC
cdr3_aa: CASGRAPYNEQFF

clone_size: -
v_call: TRBV9
j_call: TRBJ1-3
d_call: -
cdr3_nt: TGTGCCAGCAGCGACACAGGGTGCTCTGGAAACACCATATATTTT
cdr3_aa: CASSDTGCSGNTIYF

clone_size: few
v_call: TRBV7-9
j_call: TRBJ2-5
d_call: -
cdr3_nt: TGTGCCAGCAGCTTAGGGGGGCCGGAGGAGACCCAGTACTTC
cdr3_aa: CASSLGGPEETQYF

clone_size: -
v_call: TRBV6-4
j_call: TRBJ2-1
d_call: -
cdr3_nt: TGTGCCAGCAGCGCCGAGGCAGGGACCTACAATGAGCAGTTCTTC
cdr3_aa: CASSAEAGTYNEQFF

clone_size: -
v_call: TRBV19
j_call: TRBJ1-3
d_call: -
cdr3_nt: TGTGCCAGTTCCCTATCGGGTGGAAACACCATATATTTT
cdr3_aa: CASSLSGGNTIYF

clone_size: -
v_call: TRBV30
j_call: TRBJ1-2
d_call: TRBD1
cdr3_nt: TGTGCCTGGACCGGGACAGCGTATGGCTACACCTTC
cdr3_aa: CAWTGTAYGYTF

clone_size: -
v_call: TRBV9
j_call: TRBJ2-7
d_call: TRBD1
cdr3_nt: TGTGCCAGCAGCGCCAGACAGACAGGGGGCCACGAGCAGTACTTC
cdr3_aa: CASSARQTGGHEQYF

clone_size: -
v_call: TRBV29-1
j_call: TRBJ2-5
d_call: TRBD1
cdr3_nt: TGCAGCGTTACAGGGGCGGGCGAGACCCAGTACTTC
cdr3_aa: CSVTGAGETQYF

clone_size: -
v_call: TRBV7-7
j_call: TRBJ2-5
d_call: TRBD1
cdr3_nt: TGTGCTAGCAGCCTCGTAGGGCAGGGGGCCGAGACCCAGTACTTC
cdr3_aa: CASSLVGQGAETQYF

clone_size: many
v_call: TRBV14
j_call: TRBJ2-3
d_call: -
cdr3_nt: TGTGCCAGCAGCCAAGAGTGGGATACGCAGTATTTT
cdr3_aa: CASSQEWDTQYF

clone_size: few
v_call: TRBV25-1
j_call: TRBJ2-3
d_call: -
cdr3_nt: TGTGCCAGCAGTGTTACAAGCACAGATACGCAGTATTTT
cdr3_aa: CASSVTSTDTQYF

clone_size: -
v_call: TRBV9
j_call: TRBJ2-3
d_call: TRBD2
cdr3_nt: TGTGCCAGCAGCGTGGTCGCGGGAGCGGTCGCAGATACGCAGTATTTT
cdr3_aa: CASSVVAGAVADTQYF

clone_size: few
v_call: TRBV6-5
j_call: TRBJ2-1
d_call: TRBD1
cdr3_nt: TGTGCCAGCAGTTACTCGACGGGACAGAACAATGAGCAGTTCTTC
cdr3_aa: CASSYSTGQNNEQFF

clone_size: -
v_call: TRBV9
j_call: TRBJ2-3
d_call: -
cdr3_nt: TGTGCCAGCAGCGTTCTGGGGGGCACAGATACGCAGTATTTT
cdr3_aa: CASSVLGGTDTQYF

clone_size: few
v_call: TRBV5-1
j_call: TRBJ2-1
d_call: TRBD2
cdr3_nt: TGCGCCAGCAGCCAGGGACTAGCGGGAGTGCTGGCGGTGTTCTTC
cdr3_aa: CASSQGLAGVLAVFF

clone_size: -
v_call: TRBV18
j_call: TRBJ2-3
d_call: -
cdr3_nt: TGTGCCAGCTCACCACACAGCACAGATACGCAGTATTTT
cdr3_aa: CASSPHSTDTQYF

clone_size: -
v_call: TRBV7-7
j_call: TRBJ2-5
d_call: TRBD2
cdr3_nt: TGTGCTAGCAGCAAGTGGAGCGGGAGAACAGAGACCCAGTACTTC
cdr3_aa: CASSKWSGRTETQYF

clone_size: -
v_call: TRBV10-3
j_call: TRBJ2-5
d_call: -
cdr3_nt: TGTGCCATCAACCCGGGCGAGGGAGAGACCCAGTACTTC
cdr3_aa: CAINPGEGETQYF